This section outlines one TCR beta chain sequence together with its context. Its antigen is still unknown. Trimming took 2 bases from V and 6 from J, leaving 11 bases between them. This CDR3 is built from 14 residues. Per germline, CDR1 LNHDA and CDR2 SQIVND (reference sequence). These data belong to a study of T cell responses to AZD1222 COVID-19 vaccine. Notes on the study in general: Repertoires were obtained solely post-peak T cell response. Just 5 to 7 AZD1222 recipients tested seropositive at baseline.

Profiled with immunoSEQ multiplex PCR; TCRdb holds only in-frame clones, not every one. The sample consists of some 120,000 clones, roughly 93% of them appearing once. The source was peripheral blood, collected on day 0 of AZD1222 vaccination. The V call is TRBV19, the J call TRBJ1-5; D gene uncertain. This clonotype was sampled from an adult in good health. Written as DNA, the CDR3 is TGTGCCAGTAGTATAACGGGGATGGGTCAGCCCCAGCATTTT. It yields the protein CASSITGMGQPQHF.